This T cell receptor (beta chain) is from a study of early T cells in non-severe SARS-CoV-2 infection. Background on the study: From unsorted whole blood, bulk RNA was sequenced, and the chains remained unpaired. Whole-study results and caveats: The VDJdb matching leaned toward anti-spike CD8 responses and overlooked private and CD4 specificities.

TCRdb passed the 5' RACE reads through MiXCR, listing each CDR3 protein once. The top ten hold about 2.5% of the sample, which has approximately 58,000 distinct CDR3 sequences, roughly 12% seen once. The germline V gene has CDR1 SGHRS and CDR2 YFSETQ. V lost 0 bases to trimming and J lost 1 base, with 11 bases between them. The CDR3 is 15 amino acids. On this clonotype: The antigen is undetermined.

The J gene is TRBJ2-7, the V gene TRBV5-1; the D gene is possibly TRBD1 (6 bases). The material was whole blood, obtained at baseline. This sequence originates from an adult who was a healthcare worker with PCR-confirmed SARS-CoV-2 infection or an uninfected control (not recorded which). The CDR3 loop reads CASSLASDSSYEQYF. Here the CDR3 DNA reads TGCGCCAGCAGCTTGGCCTCGGACAGTTCCTACGAGCAGTACTTC.